One sample yielded the 2 T cell receptor beta chains listed below, sequenced in a study of post-analysis software for immune sequencing data. Points from the study as a whole: Four or five TRBV segments, TRBV5-6, TRBV5-1 and TRBV20-1 among them, were found more frequent in patients than controls.

Unique molecular identifiers featured in each of the TCR beta cDNA libraries. TCRdb re-called the PCR reads with MiXCR, one entry per CDR3 protein. The sample carries about 500,000 distinct CDR3 sequences, 40% to 55% recorded once. Antigen specificity for these receptors is unknown. The sample comprised blood. The receptors come from a girl aged 10 to 17 with multiple sclerosis.

About this clonotype: One end of the junction varies from germline; a read error may be responsible. The V and J genes are TRBV11-2 and TRBJ2-7; possibly TRBD2 for D (6 bases). The V gene's germline CDR1 is SGHAT and CDR2 FQNNGV. The CDR3 covers 15 residues. The chain's CDR3 is CASSPLAMSSYGQYF. In nucleotides, the CDR3 is TGTGCCAGCAGCCCCCTAGCGATGAGCTCCTACGGGCAGTACTTC.

This chain joins TRBV4-3 and TRBJ1-1; D is unclear. This CDR3 is 14 amino acids long. V gave up 0 bases and J gave up 6 bases, with 11 bases separating them. Per germline, CDR1 LGHNA and CDR2 YSLEER. CDR3: CASSQDAGRPEAFF. CDR3 sequence (DNA): TGCGCCAGCAGCCAAGATGCGGGCAGACCTGAAGCTTTCTTT.